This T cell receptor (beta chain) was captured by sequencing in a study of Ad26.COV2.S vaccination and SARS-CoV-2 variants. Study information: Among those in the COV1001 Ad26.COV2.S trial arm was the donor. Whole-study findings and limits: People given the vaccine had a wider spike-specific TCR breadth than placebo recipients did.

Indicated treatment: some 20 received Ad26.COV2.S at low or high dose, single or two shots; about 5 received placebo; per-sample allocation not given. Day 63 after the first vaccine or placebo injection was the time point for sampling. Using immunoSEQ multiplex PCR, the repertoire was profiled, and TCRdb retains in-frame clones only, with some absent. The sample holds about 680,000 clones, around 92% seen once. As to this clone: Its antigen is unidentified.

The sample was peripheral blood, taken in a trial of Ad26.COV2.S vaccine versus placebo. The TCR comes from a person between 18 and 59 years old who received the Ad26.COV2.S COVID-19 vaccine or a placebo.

This chain's CDR3 is CASSLRRVYYEQYF. The CDR3, as DNA: TGTGCCAGTAGTCTCAGGCGGGTGTACTACGAGCAGTACTTC. The chain employs TRBV19 and TRBJ2-7, with a weak D call TRBD2 (5 bases). This CDR3 spans 14 amino acids. CDR1 is LNHDA, CDR2 SQIVND, per germline (reference sequence). V lost 5 bases to trimming and J lost 3 bases, with 14 bases between them.